This T cell receptor beta chain was identified in a study of tissue T cells after allogeneic stem cell transplantation. General study findings and limits: Motif-based clustering found tissue-specific repertoire signatures shared across patients, though few clones were shared.

Survey-depth TCRbeta CDR3 sequencing reported V/J genes and productive frequencies. TCRdb keeps only in-frame clones here, not all; method: immunoSEQ multiplex PCR. The table has approximately 47,000 clones, around 73% seen once. On this clone: The antigen remains unidentified. Each gene name is a mouse one. The read stops 1 residue short of the end of the CDR3; the missing end is completed from the germline J gene.

Trimming shortened V by 5 bases and J by 0 bases, and 7 bases separated the two germline ends. The CDR3 extends over 13 amino acids. Per the germline V gene, CDR1 is NNHNN and CDR2 is SYGAGS (reference sequence). The gene calls are TRBV13-2 and TRBJ2-5; D call uncertain. This sequence was found in a pool of C57BL/6 mice in good health. The sample consisted of sorted cells pooled from one or two spleens. CDR3 sequence reads: CASGTSNQDTQYF. The CDR3 DNA, read in part, is TGTGCCAGCGGGACAAGTAACCAAGACACCCAGTAC.